The 3 T cell receptor beta chains below come from one sample, sequenced in a study of T cells in Graves' hyperthyroidism and ophthalmopathy. RNA transcripts gave rise to amplified TCR beta CDR3 regions. The study used the HTBI primer set for a first-round RT-PCR of the TCR CDR3. Via MiXCR, TCRdb re-called the multiplex PCR reads, giving one row per CDR3 protein. This sample has 550,000 to 700,000 distinct CDR3 sequences; just over 45% occur once, and the top ten carry roughly 19%. The sample consisted of peripheral blood or thyroid tissue (not recorded which). All receptors come from an adult woman with Graves' disease, either hyperthyroidism or ophthalmopathy (not recorded which).

The gene calls are TRBV7-9 and TRBJ2-2; TRBD2 aligns across 12 bases. Trimming took 5 bases from V and 7 from J; bases not matched to a gene: 5. The germline gives CDR1 SEHNR, CDR2 FQNEAQ (reference sequence). The CDR3 spans 15 residues. CDR3 sequence: CASSRTSGIIGELFF. Here the CDR3 DNA reads TGTGCCAGCAGCCGGACTAGCGGGATAATCGGGGAGCTGTTTTTT.

This clonotype was seen at least ten times. The V call is TRBV12-3 or TRBV12-4, the J call TRBJ1-5; D may be TRBD1 (5 bases). The CDR3 has 13 amino acids. The V gene lost 3 bases and the J gene lost 8 bases, with 11 bases spanning the gap. CDR3 amino acids: CASSFSGGEPQHF. DNA of the CDR3: TGTGCCAGCAGTTTTTCAGGAGGGGAGCCCCAGCATTTT.

This clonotype was observed once. V gene TRBV27 combines with J gene TRBJ1-4; possible D gene TRBD1, 6 bases. This CDR3 region has 14 residues. The V end lost 3 bases, the J end lost 6 bases, and 11 bases lay between the germline ends. Germline loops: CDR1 MNHEY, CDR2 SMNVEV (reference sequence). The CDR3 spells CASSLQGKYEKLFF. CDR3 DNA: TGTGCCAGCAGTTTGCAGGGGAAATATGAAAAACTGTTTTTT.